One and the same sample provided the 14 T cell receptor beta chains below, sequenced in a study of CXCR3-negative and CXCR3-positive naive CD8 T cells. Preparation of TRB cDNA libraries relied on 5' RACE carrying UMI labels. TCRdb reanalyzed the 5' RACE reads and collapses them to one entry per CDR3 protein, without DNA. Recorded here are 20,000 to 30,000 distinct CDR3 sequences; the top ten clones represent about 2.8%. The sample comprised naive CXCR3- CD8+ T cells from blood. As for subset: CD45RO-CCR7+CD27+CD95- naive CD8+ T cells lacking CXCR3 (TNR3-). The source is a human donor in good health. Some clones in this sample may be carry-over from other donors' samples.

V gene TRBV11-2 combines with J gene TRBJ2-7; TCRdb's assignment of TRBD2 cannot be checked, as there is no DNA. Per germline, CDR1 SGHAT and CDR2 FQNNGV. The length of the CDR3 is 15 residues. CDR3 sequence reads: CASSLESGGDYEQYF.

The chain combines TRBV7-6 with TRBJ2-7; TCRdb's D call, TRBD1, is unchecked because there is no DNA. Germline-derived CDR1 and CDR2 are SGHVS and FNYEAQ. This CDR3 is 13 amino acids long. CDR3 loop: CASSPPTRYEQYF.

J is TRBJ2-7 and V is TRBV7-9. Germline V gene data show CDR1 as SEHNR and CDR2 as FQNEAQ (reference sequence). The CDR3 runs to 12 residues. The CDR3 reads CASSAATYEQYF. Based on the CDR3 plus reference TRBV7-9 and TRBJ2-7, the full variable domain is DTGVSQNPRHKITKRGQNVTFRCDPISEHNRLYWYRQTLGQGPEFLTYFQNEAQLEKSRLLSDRFSAERPKGSFSTLEIQRTEQGDSAMYLCASSAATYEQYFGPGTRLTVT.

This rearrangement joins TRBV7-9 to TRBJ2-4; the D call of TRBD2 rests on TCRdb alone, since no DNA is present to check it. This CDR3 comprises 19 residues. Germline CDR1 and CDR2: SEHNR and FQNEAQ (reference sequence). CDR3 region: CASSHGLAGHVLAKNIQYF.

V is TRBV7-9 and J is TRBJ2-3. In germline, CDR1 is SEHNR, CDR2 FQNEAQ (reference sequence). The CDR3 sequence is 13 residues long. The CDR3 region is CASRSGRGDTQYF.

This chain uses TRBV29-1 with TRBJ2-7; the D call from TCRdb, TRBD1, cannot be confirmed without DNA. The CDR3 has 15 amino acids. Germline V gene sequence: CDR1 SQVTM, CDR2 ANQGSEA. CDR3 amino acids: CSPKQGAQSSYEQYF.

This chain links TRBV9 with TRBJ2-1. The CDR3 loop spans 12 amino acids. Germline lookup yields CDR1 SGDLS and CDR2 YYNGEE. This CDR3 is CASSARGNEQFF.

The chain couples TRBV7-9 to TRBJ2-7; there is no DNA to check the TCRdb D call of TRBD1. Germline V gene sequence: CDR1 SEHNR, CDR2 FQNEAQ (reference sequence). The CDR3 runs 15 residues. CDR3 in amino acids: CASSFYKGASYEQYF.

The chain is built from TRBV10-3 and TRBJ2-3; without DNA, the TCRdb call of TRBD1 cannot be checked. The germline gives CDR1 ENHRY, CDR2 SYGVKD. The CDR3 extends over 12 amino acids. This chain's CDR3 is CATGTGSDTQYF.

The CDR3 loop reads CASSPSGYNSPLHF. This chain joins TRBV4-3 and TRBJ1-6. Germline V lookup: CDR1 LGHNA, CDR2 YSLEER. This CDR3 spans 14 amino acids.

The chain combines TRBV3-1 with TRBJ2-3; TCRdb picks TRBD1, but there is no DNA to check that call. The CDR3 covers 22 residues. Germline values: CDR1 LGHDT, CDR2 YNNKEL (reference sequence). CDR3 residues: CASSQDLSGQGALIPYPDTQYF.

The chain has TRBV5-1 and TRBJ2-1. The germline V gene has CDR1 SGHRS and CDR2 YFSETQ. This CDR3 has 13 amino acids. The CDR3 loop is CASSATNDNEQFF.

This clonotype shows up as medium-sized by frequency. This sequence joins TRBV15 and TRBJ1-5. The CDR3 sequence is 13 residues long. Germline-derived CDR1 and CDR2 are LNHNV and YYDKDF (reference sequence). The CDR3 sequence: CATSVERSQPQHF. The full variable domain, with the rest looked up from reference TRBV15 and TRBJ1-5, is DAMVIQNPRYQVTQFGKPVTLSCSQTLNHNVMYWYQQKSSQAPKLLFHYYDKDFNNEADTPDNFQSRRPNTSFCFLDIRSPGLGDTAMYLCATSVERSQPQHFGDGTRLSIL.

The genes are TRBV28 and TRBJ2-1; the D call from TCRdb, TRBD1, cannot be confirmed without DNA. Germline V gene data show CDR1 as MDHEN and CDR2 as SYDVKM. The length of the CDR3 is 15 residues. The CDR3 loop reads CASNRGEVTGDEQFF. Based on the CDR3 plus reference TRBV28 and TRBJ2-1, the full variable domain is DVKVTQSSRYLVKRTGEKVFLECVQDMDHENMFWYRQDPGLGLRLIYFSYDVKMKEKGDIPEGYSVSREKKERFSLILESASTNQTSMYLCASNRGEVTGDEQFFGPGTRLTVL.